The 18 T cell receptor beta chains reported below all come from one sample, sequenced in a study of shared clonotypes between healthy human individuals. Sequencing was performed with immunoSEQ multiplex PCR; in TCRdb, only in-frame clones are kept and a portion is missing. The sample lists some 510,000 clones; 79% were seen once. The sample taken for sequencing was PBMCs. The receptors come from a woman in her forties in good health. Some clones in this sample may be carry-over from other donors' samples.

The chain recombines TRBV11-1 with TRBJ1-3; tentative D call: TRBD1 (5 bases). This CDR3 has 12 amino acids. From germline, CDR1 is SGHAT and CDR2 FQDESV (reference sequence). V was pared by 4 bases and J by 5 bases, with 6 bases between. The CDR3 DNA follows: TGTGCCAGCAGCTCGGGGCGAAACACCATATATTTT. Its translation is CASSSGRNTIYF. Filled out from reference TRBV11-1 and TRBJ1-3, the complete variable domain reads EAEVAQSPRYKITEKSQAVAFWCDPISGHATLYWYRQILGQGPELLVQFQDESVVDDSQLPKDRFSAERLKGVDSTLKIQPAELGDSAMYLCASSSGRNTIYFGEGSWLTVV.

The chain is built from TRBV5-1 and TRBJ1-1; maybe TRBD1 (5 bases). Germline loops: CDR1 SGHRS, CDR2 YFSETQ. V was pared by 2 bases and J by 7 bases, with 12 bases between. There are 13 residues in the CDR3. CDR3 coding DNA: TGCGCCAGCAGCTTTTGGGGACTCGGTGAAGCTTTCTTT. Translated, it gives CASSFWGLGEAFF.

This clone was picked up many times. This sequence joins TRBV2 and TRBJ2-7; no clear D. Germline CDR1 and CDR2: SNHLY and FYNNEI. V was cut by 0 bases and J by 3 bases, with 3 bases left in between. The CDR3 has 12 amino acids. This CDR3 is CASSEALYEQYF. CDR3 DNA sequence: TGTGCCAGCAGTGAAGCCCTCTACGAGCAGTACTTC.

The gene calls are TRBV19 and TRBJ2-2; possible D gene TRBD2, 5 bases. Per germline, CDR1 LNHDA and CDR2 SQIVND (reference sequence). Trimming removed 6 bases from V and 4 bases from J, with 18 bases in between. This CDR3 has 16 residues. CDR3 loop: CASRRTVPSVTGELFF. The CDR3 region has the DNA TGTGCCAGTAGAAGGACTGTCCCCAGTGTCACCGGGGAGCTGTTTTTT.

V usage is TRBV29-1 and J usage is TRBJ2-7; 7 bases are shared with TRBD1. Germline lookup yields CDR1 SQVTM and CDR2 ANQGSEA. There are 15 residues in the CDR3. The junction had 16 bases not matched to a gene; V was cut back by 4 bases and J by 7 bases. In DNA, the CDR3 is TGCAGCGTTGTGGGGGTGACAGGGCAACTACGAGAGCAGTACTTC. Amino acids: CSVVGVTGQLREQYF.

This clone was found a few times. CDR3 residues: CASSQGTPPYGYTF. As DNA, the CDR3 is TGTGCCAGCAGCCAGGGGACGCCTCCATATGGCTACACCTTC. V and J are TRBV4-2 and TRBJ1-2; maybe TRBD1 (5 bases). Germline CDR1 is LGHNA and CDR2 is YNFKEQ. The V end lost 3 bases, the J end lost 5 bases, and 13 bases lay between the germline ends. The CDR3 is 14 amino acids.

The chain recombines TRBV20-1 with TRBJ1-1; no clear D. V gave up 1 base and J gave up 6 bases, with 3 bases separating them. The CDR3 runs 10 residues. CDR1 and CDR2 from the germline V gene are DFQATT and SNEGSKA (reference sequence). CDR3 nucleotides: TGCAGTGCTAGAGTCGCTGAAGCTTTCTTT. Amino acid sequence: CSARVAEAFF.

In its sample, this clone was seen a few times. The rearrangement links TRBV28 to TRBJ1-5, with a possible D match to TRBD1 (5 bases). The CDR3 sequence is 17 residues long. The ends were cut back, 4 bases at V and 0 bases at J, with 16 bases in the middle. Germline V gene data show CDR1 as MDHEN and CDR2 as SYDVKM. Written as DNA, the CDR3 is TGTGCCAGCAGTTCCTTGAGGGGCCGTCATAGCAATCAGCCCCAGCATTTT. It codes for CASSSLRGRHSNQPQHF.

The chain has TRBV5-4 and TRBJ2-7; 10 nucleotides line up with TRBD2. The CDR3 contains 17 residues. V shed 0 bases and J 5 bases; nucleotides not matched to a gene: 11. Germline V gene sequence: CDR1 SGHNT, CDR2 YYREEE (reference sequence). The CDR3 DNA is TGTGCCAGCAGCTTGGCCTTGGAAGCGGGAGGGCCCAACGAGCAGTACTTC. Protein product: CASSLALEAGGPNEQYF.

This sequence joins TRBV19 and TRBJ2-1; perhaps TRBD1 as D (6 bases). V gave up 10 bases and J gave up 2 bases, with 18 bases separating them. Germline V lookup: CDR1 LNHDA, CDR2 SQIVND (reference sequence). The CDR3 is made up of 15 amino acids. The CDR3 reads CAIKPGHLTYNEQFF. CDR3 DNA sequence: TGTGCCATAAAACCGGGACACCTTACCTACAATGAGCAGTTCTTC.

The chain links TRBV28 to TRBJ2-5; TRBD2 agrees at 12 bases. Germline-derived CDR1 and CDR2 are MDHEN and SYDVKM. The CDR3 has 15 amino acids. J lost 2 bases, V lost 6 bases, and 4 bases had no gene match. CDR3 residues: CASRMTSGGQETQYF. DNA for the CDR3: TGTGCCAGCAGGATGACTAGCGGGGGACAAGAGACCCAGTACTTC.

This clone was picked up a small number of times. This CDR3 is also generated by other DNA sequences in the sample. The CDR3 sequence: CASSGSSYEQYF. Written as DNA, the CDR3 is TGTGCCAGCTCAGGGTCCTCCTACGAGCAGTACTTC. This rearrangement joins TRBV2 to TRBJ2-7, with a weak D call TRBD1 (5 bases). V lost 8 bases and J 0 bases, leaving 8 bases between the germline ends. CDR1 and CDR2 (germline): SNHLY, FYNNEI. The CDR3 extends over 12 amino acids.

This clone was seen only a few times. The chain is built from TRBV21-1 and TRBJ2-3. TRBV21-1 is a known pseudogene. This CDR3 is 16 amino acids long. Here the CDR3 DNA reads TGTGCCAGCAGCAAAGGACGGGCAGCTAGCACAGATACGCAGTATTTT. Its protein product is CASSKGRAASTDTQYF.

CDR3 sequence reads: CASSSDVAGPATDTQYF. The CDR3 nucleotides are TGTGCCAGCAGTTCCGATGTAGCGGGACCTGCCACAGATACGCAGTATTTT. The chain uses TRBV27 and TRBJ2-3, with 8 bases aligning to TRBD2. V lost 4 bases and J lost 2; bases outside the gene matches: 11. The germline V gene encodes CDR1 MNHEY and CDR2 SMNVEV (reference sequence). The CDR3 contains 17 residues.

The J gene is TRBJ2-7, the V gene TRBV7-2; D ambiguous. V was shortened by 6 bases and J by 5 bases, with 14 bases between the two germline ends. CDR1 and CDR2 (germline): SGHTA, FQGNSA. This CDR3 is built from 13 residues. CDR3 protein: CASSFPWSDEQYF. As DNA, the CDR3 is TGTGCCAGCAGTTTTCCATGGAGCGACGAGCAGTACTTC.

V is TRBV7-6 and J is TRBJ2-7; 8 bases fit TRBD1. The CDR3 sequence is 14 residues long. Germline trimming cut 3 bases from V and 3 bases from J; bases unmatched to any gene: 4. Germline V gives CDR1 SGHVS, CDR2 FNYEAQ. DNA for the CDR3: TGTGCCAGCAGCTTGGACAGGGACCGCTACGAGCAGTACTTC. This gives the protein CASSLDRDRYEQYF.

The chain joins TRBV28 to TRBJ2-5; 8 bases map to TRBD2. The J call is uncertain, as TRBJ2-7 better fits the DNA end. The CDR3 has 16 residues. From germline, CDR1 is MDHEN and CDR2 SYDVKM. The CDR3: CASSSHLLAGVNEQYF. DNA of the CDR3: TGTGCCAGCAGTTCCCATTTGCTAGCGGGTGTGAACGAGCAGTACTTC.

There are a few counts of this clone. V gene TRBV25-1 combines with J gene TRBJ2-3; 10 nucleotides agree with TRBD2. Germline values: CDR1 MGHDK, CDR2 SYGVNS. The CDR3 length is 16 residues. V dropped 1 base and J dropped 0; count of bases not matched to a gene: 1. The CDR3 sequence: CASSELTSGSTDTQYF. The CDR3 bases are TGTGCCAGCAGTGAATTGACTAGCGGGAGCACAGATACGCAGTATTTT.